Shown below are 17 T cell receptor beta chains from a single sample sequenced in a study of blood T cell repertoires in COVID-19. Assay: immunoSEQ multiplex PCR; the TCRdb copy retains only in-frame clones and omits some. This table holds 200,000 to 300,000 clones, approximately 87% found once. The source material was peripheral blood. The receptors stem from a woman aged 35 to 49 who had recovered from COVID-19.

DNA of the CDR3: TGTGCCAGCAGCTTGGCCGGACTCTACGAGCAGTACTTC. Its translation: CASSLAGLYEQYF. This sequence joins TRBV5-5 and TRBJ2-7; perhaps TRBD2 as D (5 bases). With 0 bases removed from V and 3 bases from J, the gap between germline ends came to 7 bases. Per the germline V gene, CDR1 is SGHKS and CDR2 is YYEKEE (reference sequence). This CDR3 comprises 13 residues.

V usage is TRBV5-4 and J usage is TRBJ2-3, with D maybe TRBD2 (6 bases). Germline V gene sequence: CDR1 SGHNT, CDR2 YYREEE (reference sequence). The V end was cut by 0 bases, the J end by 6 bases, with 14 bases between. This CDR3 is built from 15 residues. The CDR3 region has the DNA TGTGCCAGCAGCTTGGCCGGGGGACTCCACGATACGCAGTATTTT. It codes for CASSLAGGLHDTQYF.

This chain joins TRBV11-3 and TRBJ2-1; 9 bases line up with TRBD2. This CDR3 is built from 16 residues. Trimming at V came to 0 bases and at J to 6 bases, leaving 6 bases not matched to a gene. Germline CDR1 and CDR2: SGHNT and YENEEA. CDR3 coding DNA: TGTGCCAGCAGCTTAGATGGTGGCGGGGGGGTCAATGAGCAGTTCTTC. It is translated as CASSLDGGGGVNEQFF.

This clone was detected only once. The V gene is TRBV29-1, the J gene TRBJ2-2; TRBD2 is a possible D gene (5 bases). The CDR3 is 15 residues long. Per germline, CDR1 SQVTM and CDR2 ANQGSEA. V lost 7 bases and J 1 base, leaving 16 bases between the germline ends. For the CDR3, the DNA is TGCAGCGCACGTCAAGGAGGAGTGAACACCGGGGAGCTGTTTTTT. Translated, it gives CSARQGGVNTGELFF.

The rearrangement joins TRBV3-1 (or the pseudogene TRBV3-2) to TRBJ1-5, with 8 bases that match TRBD1. Losses at the gene ends were 2 bases for V and 3 bases for J; bases not matched to a gene: 9. The CDR3 extends over 17 amino acids. Germline CDR1 and CDR2: LGHDT and YNNKEL (reference sequence). CDR3 bases: TGTGCCAGCAGCCAACTAGGTACAGGGGGAACCAATCAGCCCCAGCATTTT. Residues: CASSQLGTGGTNQPQHF.

The J gene is TRBJ1-2, the V gene TRBV19; possibly TRBD1 for D (6 bases). The CDR3 has 16 amino acids. Per the germline V gene, CDR1 is LNHDA and CDR2 is SQIVND (reference sequence). V lost 6 bases and J 0 bases, leaving 17 bases between the germline ends. The CDR3 DNA reads TGTGCCAGTAGCCTAGCGGGGAACAGGGCTAACTATGGCTACACCTTC. Translated: CASSLAGNRANYGYTF. Combining the CDR3 with reference TRBV19 and TRBJ1-2 gives the whole variable domain DGGITQSPKYLFRKEGQNVTLSCEQNLNHDAMYWYRQDPGQGLRLIYYSQIVNDFQKGDIAEGYSVSREKKESFPLTVTSAQKNPTAFYLCASSLAGNRANYGYTFGSGTRLTVV.

V usage is TRBV11-2 and J usage is TRBJ2-1, with TRBD2 matching over 8 bases. The CDR3 consists of 14 residues. Germline V gene data show CDR1 as SGHAT and CDR2 as FQNNGV. V lost 2 bases, J lost 9 bases, and 6 bases stayed unmatched. CDR3: CASSLRGGLIEQFF. DNA of the CDR3: TGTGCCAGCAGCTTACGGGGGGGGCTTATTGAGCAGTTCTTC.

This clone turned up a few times. The chain couples TRBV11-2 to TRBJ2-5, with a possible D match to TRBD2 (7 bases). CDR1 and CDR2 (germline): SGHAT, FQNNGV. Trimming took 1 base from V and 1 from J, leaving 13 bases between them. There are 16 residues in the CDR3. As DNA, the CDR3 is TGTGCCAGCAGCTTAGTAGGGGGGGGTCTCCAAGAGACCCAGTACTTC. Its protein product is CASSLVGGGLQETQYF.

This clone is a singleton in its sample. The chain carries TRBV25-1 and TRBJ1-1; tentative D call: TRBD1 (6 bases). Trimming removed 4 bases at V and 1 base at J, with 10 bases between. CDR1 MGHDK and CDR2 SYGVNS come from the germline V gene. This CDR3 is 14 amino acids long. CDR3 coding DNA: TGTGCCAGCAGTGTTGCGGGGGCGAACACTGAAGCTTTCTTT. This gives the protein CASSVAGANTEAFF.

This clone was counted a single time. V and J are TRBV20-1 and TRBJ2-1; 8 bases are shared with TRBD2. The CDR3 is 11 residues long. Trimming at V came to 1 base and at J to 12 bases, leaving 2 bases not matched to a gene. Germline CDR1 reads DFQATT; CDR2 reads SNEGSKA (reference sequence). The CDR3 loop reads CSARAGGGQFF. The DNA for the CDR3 is TGCAGTGCTAGAGCCGGGGGGGGGCAGTTCTTC.

The chain employs TRBV9 and TRBJ1-2; D gene uncertain. V was cut by 0 bases and J by 4 bases, with 10 bases left in between. The germline gives CDR1 SGDLS, CDR2 YYNGEE. The CDR3 contains 14 residues. The CDR3: CASSVGELPYGYTF. In DNA form, the CDR3 reads TGTGCCAGCAGCGTAGGGGAGTTGCCCTATGGCTACACCTTC.

This clone was counted a single time. The rearrangement joins TRBV6-4 to TRBJ1-1, with 7 bases aligning to TRBD1. The CDR3 runs to 14 residues. Trimming cost V 3 bases and J 4 bases; bases outside gene matches: 5. Germline V CDR1 and CDR2: MRHNA, SNTAGT. The CDR3 DNA is TGTGCCAGCAGTGATTCGAACAGGGGCACTGAAGCTTTCTTT. Protein: CASSDSNRGTEAFF.

The genes are TRBV13 and TRBJ1-2; unclear D gene. Germline V gene sequence: CDR1 PRHDT, CDR2 FYEKMQ (reference sequence). This CDR3 region has 13 residues. The V and J ends lost 5 bases and 8 bases respectively, with 15 bases between them. The CDR3 DNA reads TGTGCCAGCAGCCCAAACGGGGTGACGGGCTACACCTTC. Residues: CASSPNGVTGYTF.

This clone was detected once. The CDR3 sequence is CASSLVSVSRETQYF. The CDR3 region has the DNA TGTGCCAGCAGCTTAGTCTCGGTCTCGCGGGAGACCCAGTACTTC. V and J are TRBV7-2 and TRBJ2-5; D remains ambiguous. The CDR3 runs 15 residues. Per germline, CDR1 SGHTA and CDR2 FQGNSA. With 1 base removed from V and 5 bases from J, the gap between germline ends came to 14 bases.

This rearrangement joins TRBV12-5 to TRBJ1-4, with a possible D match to TRBD1 (6 bases). Trimming removed 2 bases from V and 0 bases from J, with 16 bases in between. The CDR3 spans 18 residues. Germline CDR1 reads LGHNT; CDR2 reads FRNRAP. This chain's CDR3 is CASGLIAGDLATNEKLFF. DNA for the CDR3: TGTGCTAGTGGTTTGATCGCAGGGGACCTGGCAACTAATGAAAAACTGTTTTTT.

The rearrangement links TRBV24-1 to TRBJ2-3, with 7 nucleotides matching TRBD2. V shed 3 bases, J shed 1 base, and the junction held 3 bases outside the gene matches. This CDR3 is 15 amino acids long. Per germline, CDR1 KGHDR and CDR2 SFDVKD. CDR3 loop: CATSDAAGRTDTQYF. In DNA form, the CDR3 reads TGTGCCACCAGTGATGCAGCGGGGCGCACAGATACGCAGTATTTT.

The genes are TRBV5-4 and TRBJ2-1, with D hard to call. CDR1 is SGHNT and CDR2 is YYREEE in the germline V gene (reference sequence). The CDR3 has 14 residues. V lost 0 bases and J lost 8, with 12 bases in between. The DNA for the CDR3 is TGTGCCAGCAGCTTGGTACGCGGCCACGATGAGCAGTTCTTC. Translating gives CASSLVRGHDEQFF.